Listed below are T cell receptor beta chains from one sample, sequenced in a study of T-cell reconstitution after alpha-beta-depleted transplantation in children. TCRdb called the PCR reads again in MiXCR, with one record for every CDR3 protein. The sample records about 230,000 distinct CDR3 sequences, about 11% being singletons. The source material was PBMCs, sampled before TCRalphabeta/CD19-depleted stem cell transplant. The receptors were gathered from a child younger than two with acute myeloid leukemia, due to receive a stem cell transplant. Both conserved end residues are part of each CDR3. Each record gives: clone size, D gene, J gene, CDR3 length, V gene, CDR3 DNA, CDR3 protein. The D gene is left open where the match is weak. The listing skips clone size in some rows; elsewhere it reads once, few, many or a size class.

clone size: many; D gene: -; J gene: TRBJ2-7; CDR3 length: 13; V gene: TRBV4-3; CDR3 DNA: TGCGCCAGCAGCCAAGGCCTCTCCTACGAGCAGTACTTC; CDR3 protein: CASSQGLSYEQYF
clone size: -; D gene: -; J gene: TRBJ2-6; CDR3 length: 15; V gene: TRBV5-4; CDR3 DNA: TGTTCCAGCAGCTTGGACAGTTCTGGGGCCAACGTCCTGACTTTC; CDR3 protein: CSSSLDSSGANVLTF
clone size: many; D gene: -; J gene: TRBJ2-6; CDR3 length: 18; V gene: TRBV20-1; CDR3 DNA: TGCAGTGCTAGAATACACCCAGTGATTCTCTCTGGGGCCAACGTCCTGACTTTC; CDR3 protein: CSARIHPVILSGANVLTF
clone size: many; D gene: -; J gene: TRBJ2-2; CDR3 length: 11; V gene: TRBV12-3/TRBV12-4; CDR3 DNA: TGTGCCAGCAGTTTATCCTGGGAGCTGTTTTTT; CDR3 protein: CASSLSWELFF
clone size: -; D gene: TRBD1; J gene: TRBJ2-1; CDR3 length: 13; V gene: TRBV10-3; CDR3 DNA: TGTGCCATCAGTGACCTGACAGGGAATGAGCAGTTCTTC; CDR3 protein: CAISDLTGNEQFF
clone size: many; D gene: TRBD1; J gene: TRBJ1-2; CDR3 length: 15; V gene: TRBV12-3/TRBV12-4; CDR3 DNA: TGTGCCAGCAGCCGCCAACAGGGGGGCGCCTGGGGCTACACCTTC; CDR3 protein: CASSRQQGGAWGYTF
clone size: many; D gene: -; J gene: TRBJ2-7; CDR3 length: 17; V gene: TRBV5-1; CDR3 DNA: TGCGCCAGCAGCTTGGGGGCGGAATCAAGGTCTCCCTACGAGCAGTACTTC; CDR3 protein: CASSLGAESRSPYEQYF
clone size: -; D gene: -; J gene: TRBJ1-1; CDR3 length: 15; V gene: TRBV5-1; CDR3 DNA: TGCGCCAGTAGCTTGGATACAAACCATAACACTGAAGCTTTCTTT; CDR3 protein: CASSLDTNHNTEAFF
clone size: -; D gene: -; J gene: TRBJ1-1; CDR3 length: 17; V gene: TRBV7-6; CDR3 DNA: TGTGCCAGCAGCATGGATCGGCGGGACCCTCTGAACACTGAAGCTTTCTTT; CDR3 protein: CASSMDRRDPLNTEAFF
clone size: few; D gene: -; J gene: TRBJ2-7; CDR3 length: 8; V gene: TRBV21-1; CDR3 DNA: TGTGCCAGCAGCTTCCAGTACTTC; CDR3 protein: CASSFQYF
clone size: -; D gene: TRBD2; J gene: TRBJ2-5; CDR3 length: 15; V gene: TRBV10-3; CDR3 DNA: TGTGCCATCAGCGGGACTAGCGGACGGGGAGAGACCCAGTACTTC; CDR3 protein: CAISGTSGRGETQYF
clone size: many; D gene: TRBD1; J gene: TRBJ2-7; CDR3 length: 14; V gene: TRBV7-9; CDR3 DNA: TGTGCCAGCAGCTTATCAGGGGGCGACTACGAGCAGTACTTC; CDR3 protein: CASSLSGGDYEQYF
clone size: few; D gene: -; J gene: TRBJ2-1; CDR3 length: 16; V gene: TRBV29-1; CDR3 DNA: TGCAGCGTTGATACCCAGGACTCCACCTATTACAATGAGCAGTTCTTC; CDR3 protein: CSVDTQDSTYYNEQFF
clone size: many; D gene: -; J gene: TRBJ2-2; CDR3 length: 15; V gene: TRBV7-9; CDR3 DNA: TGTGCCAGCAGCTTATTATCAAGACGGACCGGGGAGCTGTTTTTT; CDR3 protein: CASSLLSRRTGELFF
clone size: many; D gene: -; J gene: TRBJ2-5; CDR3 length: 15; V gene: TRBV9; CDR3 DNA: TGTGCCAGCAGCGTAGCTATAGGGATCCAAGAGACCCAGTACTTC; CDR3 protein: CASSVAIGIQETQYF
clone size: many; D gene: -; J gene: TRBJ2-7; CDR3 length: 14; V gene: TRBV6-5; CDR3 DNA: TGTGCCAGCAGTTACCGACAGTTCCCCTACGAGCAGTACTTC; CDR3 protein: CASSYRQFPYEQYF
clone size: many; D gene: -; J gene: TRBJ2-1; CDR3 length: 13; V gene: TRBV20-1; CDR3 DNA: TGCAGTGCTATGGGGAGCTCCTACAATGAGCAGTTCTTC; CDR3 protein: CSAMGSSYNEQFF
clone size: many; D gene: -; J gene: TRBJ2-1; CDR3 length: 14; V gene: TRBV12-3/TRBV12-4; CDR3 DNA: TGTGCCAGCAGTCTGGCGACGGAACACAATGAGCAGTTCTTC; CDR3 protein: CASSLATEHNEQFF
clone size: -; D gene: TRBD1; J gene: TRBJ2-5; CDR3 length: 16; V gene: TRBV11-2; CDR3 DNA: TGTGCCAGCAGCTTAGGATCGGGACAGGGGCAGCAGACCCAGTACTTC; CDR3 protein: CASSLGSGQGQQTQYF
clone size: many; D gene: TRBD2; J gene: TRBJ2-5; CDR3 length: 17; V gene: TRBV5-1; CDR3 DNA: TGCGCCAGCAGCTTGCCTATAGCGGGAGGGCACCAAGAGACCCAGTACTTC; CDR3 protein: CASSLPIAGGHQETQYF
clone size: many; D gene: TRBD1; J gene: TRBJ1-3; CDR3 length: 14; V gene: TRBV20-1; CDR3 DNA: TGCAGTGCTGGACAGGGGGCTGCTGGAAACACCATATATTTT; CDR3 protein: CSAGQGAAGNTIYF
clone size: many; D gene: -; J gene: TRBJ2-1; CDR3 length: 16; V gene: TRBV5-1; CDR3 DNA: TGCGCCAGCAGCTTGGGCTCCCCCTTCGCCTACAATGAGCAGTTCTTC; CDR3 protein: CASSLGSPFAYNEQFF
clone size: many; D gene: TRBD1; J gene: TRBJ2-7; CDR3 length: 15; V gene: TRBV28; CDR3 DNA: TGTGCCAGCAGTCCAGGGGGTCCCCTCTCCTACGAGCAGTACTTC; CDR3 protein: CASSPGGPLSYEQYF
clone size: many; D gene: TRBD1; J gene: TRBJ1-2; CDR3 length: 13; V gene: TRBV3-1; CDR3 DNA: TGTGCCAGCAGCCACCAGACAGGGGATGGCTACACCTTC; CDR3 protein: CASSHQTGDGYTF
clone size: -; D gene: TRBD2; J gene: TRBJ2-4; CDR3 length: 20; V gene: TRBV5-6; CDR3 DNA: TGTGCCAGGGGCTTTAGGATCCTAGCGGGAGGGACTTTAGCCAAAAACATTCAGTACTTC; CDR3 protein: CARGFRILAGGTLAKNIQYF
clone size: many; D gene: -; J gene: TRBJ2-1; CDR3 length: 14; V gene: TRBV7-3; CDR3 DNA: TGTGCCAGCAGCCCCGGACAGTCGAGTGATGAGCAGTTCTTC; CDR3 protein: CASSPGQSSDEQFF
clone size: many; D gene: -; J gene: TRBJ2-1; CDR3 length: 14; V gene: TRBV6-5; CDR3 DNA: TGTGCCAGCAGTTTAGGATCCTCCTACAATGAGCAGTTCTTC; CDR3 protein: CASSLGSSYNEQFF
clone size: many; D gene: TRBD2; J gene: TRBJ2-7; CDR3 length: 15; V gene: TRBV28; CDR3 DNA: TGTGCCAGCACCCGGGGGGGAGGCAGCTCCTACGAGCAGTACTTC; CDR3 protein: CASTRGGGSSYEQYF
clone size: many; D gene: -; J gene: TRBJ2-6; CDR3 length: 15; V gene: TRBV20-1; CDR3 DNA: TGCAGTGCTAGAGATCAGGGGTCTGGGGCCAACGTCCTGACTTTC; CDR3 protein: CSARDQGSGANVLTF
clone size: many; D gene: TRBD1; J gene: TRBJ2-3; CDR3 length: 16; V gene: TRBV14; CDR3 DNA: TGTGCCAGCAGCCACGAAGACAGGGCTCGCACAGATACGCAGTATTTT; CDR3 protein: CASSHEDRARTDTQYF
clone size: few; D gene: -; J gene: TRBJ2-4; CDR3 length: 13; V gene: TRBV7-8; CDR3 DNA: TGTGCCAGCAGCCATCCGCAGAGAAACATTCAGTACTTC; CDR3 protein: CASSHPQRNIQYF
clone size: many; D gene: TRBD1; J gene: TRBJ2-7; CDR3 length: 12; V gene: TRBV7-9; CDR3 DNA: TGTGCCAGCAGCAAAACAGGGGACGAGCAGTACTTC; CDR3 protein: CASSKTGDEQYF
clone size: many; D gene: TRBD1; J gene: TRBJ1-2; CDR3 length: 14; V gene: TRBV5-5; CDR3 DNA: TGTGCCAGCAGCTCCTCCGGGACAGGGTTTGGCTACACCTTC; CDR3 protein: CASSSSGTGFGYTF
clone size: few; D gene: -; J gene: TRBJ1-6; CDR3 length: 17; V gene: TRBV5-1; CDR3 DNA: TGCGCCAGCAGCTTGCTCCCAGTGGCTCAGATGGATTCACCCCTCCACTTT; CDR3 protein: CASSLLPVAQMDSPLHF
clone size: many; D gene: -; J gene: TRBJ1-2; CDR3 length: 11; V gene: TRBV12-3/TRBV12-4; CDR3 DNA: TGTGCCAGCAGTCAAACCTTTCGCTACACCTTC; CDR3 protein: CASSQTFRYTF
clone size: many; D gene: TRBD1; J gene: TRBJ1-2; CDR3 length: 14; V gene: TRBV11-3; CDR3 DNA: TGTGCCAGCAGCCCCACCGGGACAGGGTATGGCTACACCTTC; CDR3 protein: CASSPTGTGYGYTF
clone size: many; D gene: TRBD1; J gene: TRBJ2-7; CDR3 length: 15; V gene: TRBV4-1; CDR3 DNA: TGCGCCAGCAGCCAAGGCCCCCGACAGGGGGGCGAGCAGTACTTC; CDR3 protein: CASSQGPRQGGEQYF
clone size: many; D gene: -; J gene: TRBJ1-3; CDR3 length: 14; V gene: TRBV29-1; CDR3 DNA: TGCAGCGTTGGTGAGGCAGGCCCTGGAAACACCATATATTTT; CDR3 protein: CSVGEAGPGNTIYF
clone size: many; D gene: -; J gene: TRBJ2-1; CDR3 length: 13; V gene: TRBV12-3/TRBV12-4; CDR3 DNA: TGTGCCAGCAGTGGCCGCTCCTACAATGAGCAGTTCTTC; CDR3 protein: CASSGRSYNEQFF
clone size: many; D gene: -; J gene: TRBJ2-2; CDR3 length: 11; V gene: TRBV30; CDR3 DNA: TGTGCCTGGAGTGGGGCGGGGGAGCTGTTTTTT; CDR3 protein: CAWSGAGELFF
clone size: -; D gene: -; J gene: TRBJ2-1; CDR3 length: 11; V gene: TRBV19; CDR3 DNA: TGTGCCAGTAGTATCAGGAATGAGCAGTTCTTC; CDR3 protein: CASSIRNEQFF
clone size: many; D gene: TRBD2; J gene: TRBJ2-1; CDR3 length: 17; V gene: TRBV20-1; CDR3 DNA: TGCAGTGCTGCCGGACTAGCGGGATTTCGGTCCTACAATGAGCAGTTCTTC; CDR3 protein: CSAAGLAGFRSYNEQFF
clone size: -; D gene: TRBD1; J gene: TRBJ2-7; CDR3 length: 14; V gene: TRBV5-1; CDR3 DNA: TGCGCCAGCAGCCCGACGACAGGGCTCCTCGAGCAGTACTTC; CDR3 protein: CASSPTTGLLEQYF
clone size: many; D gene: TRBD2; J gene: TRBJ2-3; CDR3 length: 15; V gene: TRBV10-3; CDR3 DNA: TGTGCCACCGGGACTAGCGTTGGGCAGAGAGATACGCAGTATTTT; CDR3 protein: CATGTSVGQRDTQYF
clone size: many; D gene: -; J gene: TRBJ1-2; CDR3 length: 16; V gene: TRBV7-9; CDR3 DNA: TGTGCCAGCAGCCCACAATTTGGGGACGGAGACTATGGCTACACCTTC; CDR3 protein: CASSPQFGDGDYGYTF
clone size: few; D gene: -; J gene: TRBJ2-3; CDR3 length: 12; V gene: TRBV30; CDR3 DNA: TGTGCCTTCTGGGCTAGCTGGGATACGCAGTATTTT; CDR3 protein: CAFWASWDTQYF
clone size: many; D gene: TRBD1; J gene: TRBJ1-1; CDR3 length: 15; V gene: TRBV12-3/TRBV12-4; CDR3 DNA: TGTGCCAGCAGTACTACAGGGGGGGGGAACACTGAAGCTTTCTTT; CDR3 protein: CASSTTGGGNTEAFF
clone size: many; D gene: TRBD1; J gene: TRBJ1-2; CDR3 length: 13; V gene: TRBV19; CDR3 DNA: TGTGCCAGTAGTCGGCGACAGGGAGGCGGCTACACCTTC; CDR3 protein: CASSRRQGGGYTF
clone size: many; D gene: -; J gene: TRBJ2-7; CDR3 length: 12; V gene: TRBV9; CDR3 DNA: TGTGCCAGCAGCGCAGGGATCGGCGAGCAGTACTTC; CDR3 protein: CASSAGIGEQYF
clone size: many; D gene: TRBD2; J gene: TRBJ2-3; CDR3 length: 15; V gene: TRBV28; CDR3 DNA: TGTGCCAGCCACACTAGCGGGGCCTCCTCAGATACGCAGTATTTT; CDR3 protein: CASHTSGASSDTQYF
clone size: -; D gene: -; J gene: TRBJ1-2; CDR3 length: 15; V gene: TRBV5-1; CDR3 DNA: TGCGCCAGCAGCTTCTCATCCGGGACAAATAATGGCTACACCTTC; CDR3 protein: CASSFSSGTNNGYTF
clone size: -; D gene: -; J gene: TRBJ2-3; CDR3 length: 14; V gene: TRBV30; CDR3 DNA: TGTGCCTGGTCCCCCAGGGGATCCTCACATACGCAGTATTTT; CDR3 protein: CAWSPRGSSHTQYF
clone size: many; D gene: -; J gene: TRBJ1-1; CDR3 length: 14; V gene: TRBV28; CDR3 DNA: TGTGCCAGCAGTTTAACAAGCCAGAACACTGAAGCTTTCTTT; CDR3 protein: CASSLTSQNTEAFF
clone size: many; D gene: TRBD2; J gene: TRBJ2-3; CDR3 length: 17; V gene: TRBV6-5; CDR3 DNA: TGTGCCAGCAGTTACTCTATGGCGGGGGGGCCTTTAGATACGCAGTATTTT; CDR3 protein: CASSYSMAGGPLDTQYF
clone size: many; D gene: -; J gene: TRBJ2-5; CDR3 length: 13; V gene: TRBV7-8; CDR3 DNA: TGTGCCAGCAGCTTAAACTTGGGGGAGACCCAGTACTTC; CDR3 protein: CASSLNLGETQYF
clone size: many; D gene: TRBD1; J gene: TRBJ2-7; CDR3 length: 14; V gene: TRBV28; CDR3 DNA: TGTGCCAGCAGCCGCGGACAGGTTCGGTACGAGCAGTACTTC; CDR3 protein: CASSRGQVRYEQYF
clone size: -; D gene: TRBD2; J gene: TRBJ2-7; CDR3 length: 13; V gene: TRBV6-5; CDR3 DNA: TGTGCCAGCAGTTACCTAGCGGCCTACGAGCAGTACTTC; CDR3 protein: CASSYLAAYEQYF
clone size: many; D gene: TRBD2; J gene: TRBJ2-1; CDR3 length: 16; V gene: TRBV20-1; CDR3 DNA: TGCAGTGCTAGAGATTTGAGGGAGGGCCGAGGCAATGAGCAGTTCTTC; CDR3 protein: CSARDLREGRGNEQFF
clone size: many; D gene: -; J gene: TRBJ1-6; CDR3 length: 15; V gene: TRBV23-1; CDR3 DNA: TGCGCCAGCAGTCAACCACTGACGGGTAATTCACCCCTCCACTTT; CDR3 protein: CASSQPLTGNSPLHF